The T cell receptor beta chain described here comes from a study of identical twins. Findings of the study overall: Models, which agreed with sharing between unrelated individuals, nonetheless underestimated the out-of-frame TCR alpha sharing seen in monozygotic twins.

Of note for this clonotype: Antigen unknown.

CDR1 LNHNV and CDR2 YYDKDF come from the germline V gene (reference sequence). The CDR3 is 15 amino acids. Trimming at V came to 4 bases and at J to 7 bases, leaving 7 bases not matched to a gene. A universal primer site was created by template switching, with the cDNA bearing unique molecular identifiers. Each CDR3 protein gets one entry after TCRdb re-called the 5' RACE reads with MiXCR. The table has 310,000 or so distinct CDR3 sequences, about 8.1% seen once. These same records also appear under a second study, on yellow fever vaccine responses in identical twins.

The sequenced sample was memory (CD45RO+) T cells sorted from blood. The source is a woman under 30 in good health. The chain recombines TRBV15 with TRBJ2-1, with 10 bases lining up with TRBD2. The CDR3 DNA is TGTGCCACCAGCAACCTAGCGGGAGTTTGGAATGAGCAGTTCTTC. This gives the protein CATSNLAGVWNEQFF.